This is a list of T cell receptor beta chains from one sample in a study of cytomegalovirus exposure and HLA in healthy donors. Measured with immunoSEQ multiplex PCR; TCRdb has only the in-frame clones, and not every one. The sample consists of about 200,000 clones, around 83% of them appearing once. The sample was PBMCs. Every receptor here comes from a woman under 30 in good health and CMV-seronegative. Each CDR3 is given with its conserved first and last residue. A D gene is named only where the DNA matches it firmly. Rows may omit the clone size; those that give it use once, few, many or a size class.

TRBD2	TRBV12-5	TRBJ2-4	.	CASGLVPGLAGGAKNIQYF	TGTGCTAGTGGTTTGGTCCCGGGACTAGCGGGAGGAGCCAAAAACATTCAGTACTTC
TRBD2	TRBV5-1	TRBJ2-3	.	CASRLGSSGFLYTDTQYF	TGCGCCAGCAGATTAGGGTCTAGCGGGTTCTTGTACACAGATACGCAGTATTTT
TRBD1	TRBV11-2	TRBJ2-3	.	CASARLGQLTDTQYF	TGTGCCAGCGCTCGTTTGGGACAGCTCACAGATACGCAGTATTTT
TRBD1	TRBV6-5	TRBJ1-2	.	CASSRLGQGSTGYTF	TGTGCCAGCAGTCGACTGGGACAGGGGAGCACTGGCTACACCTTC
TRBD1	TRBV11-3	TRBJ1-1	.	CASSFGQGSNTEAFF	TGTGCCAGCAGCTTTGGACAGGGGTCGAACACTGAAGCTTTCTTT
.	TRBV30	TRBJ2-7	few	CAWSVLVGAEEQYF	TGTGCCTGGAGTGTACTCGTGGGAGCGGAGGAGCAGTACTTC
TRBD1	TRBV4-3	TRBJ2-7	once	CASSQGTLGQGFPYEQYF	TGCGCCAGCAGCCAAGGCACCCTGGGACAGGGGTTCCCCTACGAGCAGTACTTC
.	TRBV7-9	TRBJ1-1	.	CSSSVRGQMNTEAFF	TGTTCCAGCAGCGTCCGAGGACAGATGAACACTGAAGCTTTCTTT
TRBD2	TRBV18	TRBJ2-1	.	CASSPKGTSGNNEQFF	TGTGCCAGCTCACCAAAAGGGACTAGCGGAAACAATGAGCAGTTCTTC
TRBD2	TRBV19	TRBJ2-1	.	CASSISGSRGYNEQFF	TGTGCCAGTAGTATTAGCGGGAGTCGAGGCTACAATGAGCAGTTCTTC
.	TRBV6-6	TRBJ2-5	.	CASSKDLAETQYF	TGTGCCAGCAGTAAGGACTTAGCGGAGACCCAGTACTTC
.	TRBV5-6	TRBJ2-5	.	CASRYGLSQETQYF	TGTGCCAGCAGATATGGACTGAGCCAAGAGACCCAGTACTTC
.	TRBV7-6	TRBJ1-1	few	CASGGLDTEAFF	TGTGCCAGCGGGGGGTTGGACACTGAAGCTTTCTTT
.	TRBV15	TRBJ1-5	.	CATSRARDRPNQPQHF	TGTGCCACCAGCAGAGCTCGTGACAGACCCAATCAGCCCCAGCATTTT
.	TRBV28	TRBJ2-5	.	CASSTAFRVVSQETQYF	TGTGCCAGCAGTACTGCGTTCAGGGTGGTGTCTCAAGAGACCCAGTACTTC
.	TRBV4-3	TRBJ2-1	few	CASSWVRGGAYNEQFF	TGCGCCAGCAGCTGGGTTAGGGGGGGTGCTTACAATGAGCAGTTCTTC
.	TRBV5-5	TRBJ1-5	.	CASSGDSFQPQHF	TGTGCCAGCAGCGGAGACAGCTTCCAGCCCCAGCATTTT
.	TRBV7-9	TRBJ1-1	.	CASSNNMNTEAFF	TGTGCCAGCAGCAATAATATGAACACTGAAGCTTTCTTT
.	TRBV28	TRBJ2-5	.	CASSLGGTATGQETQYF	TGTGCCAGCAGTTTAGGGGGGACAGCGACGGGGCAAGAGACCCAGTACTTC
.	TRBV7-2	TRBJ2-5	.	CASSPSYETQYF	TGTGCCAGCAGCCCCTCGTATGAGACCCAGTACTTC
TRBD2	TRBV9	TRBJ2-1	.	CASSSYWTSVDNEQFF	TGTGCCAGCAGCTCGTACTGGACTAGCGTCGACAATGAGCAGTTCTTC
.	TRBV10-1	TRBJ2-1	.	CASKAGDNNEQFF	TGCGCCAGCAAAGCCGGGGATAACAATGAGCAGTTCTTC
.	TRBV28	TRBJ2-1	.	CASSQALAEQFF	TGTGCCAGCAGCCAGGCCTTGGCTGAGCAGTTCTTC
TRBD2	TRBV5-6	TRBJ2-7	.	CASSRLANYEQYF	TGTGCCAGCAGCCGACTAGCCAACTACGAGCAGTACTTC